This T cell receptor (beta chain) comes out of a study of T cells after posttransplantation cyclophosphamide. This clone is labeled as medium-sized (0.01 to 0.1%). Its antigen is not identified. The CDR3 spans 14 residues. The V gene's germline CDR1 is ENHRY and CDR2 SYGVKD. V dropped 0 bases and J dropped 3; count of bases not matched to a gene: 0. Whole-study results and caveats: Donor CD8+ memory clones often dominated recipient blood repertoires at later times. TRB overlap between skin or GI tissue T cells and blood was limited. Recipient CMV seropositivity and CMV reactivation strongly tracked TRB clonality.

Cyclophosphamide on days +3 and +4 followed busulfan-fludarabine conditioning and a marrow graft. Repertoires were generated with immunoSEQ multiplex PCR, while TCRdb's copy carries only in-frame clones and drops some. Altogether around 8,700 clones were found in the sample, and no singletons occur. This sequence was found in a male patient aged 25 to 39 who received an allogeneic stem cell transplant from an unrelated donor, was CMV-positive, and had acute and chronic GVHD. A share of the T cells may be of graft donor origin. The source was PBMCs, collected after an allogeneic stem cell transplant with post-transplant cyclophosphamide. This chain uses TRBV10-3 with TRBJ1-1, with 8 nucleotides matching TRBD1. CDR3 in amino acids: CAISESTGDTEAFF. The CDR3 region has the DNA TGTGCCATCAGTGAGTCGACAGGGGACACTGAAGCTTTCTTT.